This TCR beta chain is from a study of blood T cells in healthy people across ages (dated by TCRdb to between 2015 and 2017). In terms of the full investigation: In model experiments, template switching captured about one uniquely barcoded TCR beta cDNA molecule for every two T cells. Age-related changes in TCR beta repertoire diversity were measured in the study by deep sequencing normalized with unique cDNA molecular identifiers. Four age groups were formed from the donors: young (average 16 years), middle-aged (approximately 39), aged (about 62) and long-lived (roughly 88). Two additional independent replicas of 1 million unique cDNA reads from the same blood draw were analyzed for two donors (one aged 18 to 30 and one aged 80 or older).

This clonotype was counted between two and nine times. The specificity of this receptor is unknown. There are no base qualities to consult, and no much larger clone falls within one base. Study-wide findings and limitations: As age increased, observed TCR beta diversity per million T cells dropped in a roughly linear way, and a significant reduction was already evident by age 40. Since profiling was done on bulk unsorted PBMCs, naive and antigen-experienced compartments could not be conclusively compared. Compared with the aged group, the long-lived group had more naive CD4+ T cells, fewer expanded clones and increased TCR diversity, a pattern suggesting age selection. Donor CMV infection status was unknown, potentially confounding age-related changes in expanded clonotypes. Observed TCR beta diversity correlated strongly with the percentage of naive T cells measured by flow cytometry. Total diversity estimates from one million sequenced T cells were considered lower bounds and underestimates.

Library preparation used 5' RACE. The sequencing machine was an Illumina HiSeq 2500. A second PCR of roughly 6 to 12 cycles was run with a J-beta primer mix and a sample-barcoded 5' primer. A unique molecular identifier was introduced onto each TCR beta cDNA molecule by a template-switch 5' adaptor carrying 12 random nucleotides. Each sample yielded at least 2.5 million CDR3-containing paired-end reads. The Mint cDNA synthesis kit, primed by a TRBC-specific oligonucleotide, was used to synthesize first-strand cDNA from all RNA. Following uracil-DNA glycosylase treatment, a first 18-cycle PCR with universal primers M1SS and BC2_uni_R was performed on all cDNA. As for the original processing: For normalization, 1 million high-quality reads were randomly selected from each sample, with every read carrying a distinct molecular identifier. Reads with shared molecular identifiers were discarded instead of being binned into consensus sequences. MiTCR, run with a Q25 quality threshold and the strictest error-elimination algorithm, handled CDR3 identification, clonotype clustering and error correction. A nonparametric unseen species model with Euler transformation was used to estimate lower-bound total TCR beta diversity. TCRdb cleaned the public reads at Q25 with fastp, built clones with MiXCR and kept in-frame beta chains. For every CDR3 protein sequence, its rows merge into one entry that carries the most common genes and DNA. The authors' filters were not applied to this entry. Recorded for this sample are under 700,000 distinct CDR3 sequences; around 24% of them occurred a single time. The top ten constitute around 10% of the sample.

Systemically healthy Caucasian individuals from Russia, 39 in total and aged about 6 to 90 years, were included as donors. Each donor gave roughly 9.5 milliliters of peripheral blood, collected into EDTA-treated Vacutainer tubes. Ficoll-Paque density-gradient centrifugation was used to isolate PBMCs, with at least 6.5 million per sample. Trizol reagent was used to extract total RNA from PBMCs, with at least 5.5 micrograms per sample. Naive CD45RAhigh/CD27high T cell percentages were measured by flow cytometry on a PBMC aliquot from every donor. Separately, the same data were catalogued under a study of T cells of mothers and their children. The second investigation adds: Nine systemically healthy Caucasian individuals, comprising three mothers and their six children, were included as donors. cDNA synthesis consumed the entire amount of extracted RNA, loaded at approximately 1.5 ug RNA in each 15 ul reaction. In the second PCR, sample barcodes and 2-4 random nucleotides were introduced via the M1S primer. Over 8 million TCR beta CDR3 reads came from each mother, compared with 3.3 million or so reads from each child. TCR recombination output is similarly shaped by thymic selection in related and unrelated pairs, with a minor effect exerted by inherited differences. Related mother-child pairs always showed normalized repertoire overlap that was slightly higher than in unrelated mother-child pairs, though the difference was never significant. With a sensitivity of approximately 100 clones per million clonotypes, no persistent microchimeric T cell clones were detected. To look for features that set related mother-child pairs apart from unrelated individuals, the researchers ran deep NGS to compare the TCR beta repertoires of mothers and children. The mean age was about 40 +/- 4 years for the mothers and roughly 10 +/- 4 years for the children. Libraries were sequenced on Illumina HiSeq 2000 with 100+100 nt paired-end reads after adapter ligation with NEBNext reagents. To prevent cross-contamination, the mother and child libraries were prepared one month apart and sequenced in separate runs. For each donor, somewhere between about 500,000 and 2,300,000 distinct TCR beta clonotypes were identified. Naive TCR beta clonotypes were estimated from low-frequency clonotypes matched to each donor's FACS-determined naive share, without sorting.

This clonotype was obtained from a boy between 10 and 17 years old in good health. What was sequenced was blood.

The nucleotide sequence reads TGTGCCACCAATTCCGGGAACACAGATACGCAGTATTTT. This yields the protein CATNSGNTDTQYF. Rearrangement joined TRBV28 to TRBJ2-3; a weak D assignment points to TRBD2 (5 bases agree). CDR1 and CDR2 are read off the germline V gene as MDHEN and SYDVKM. V gives up 10 bases and J gives up 2 bases, and the segment between their germline ends measures 13 bases. The CDR3 goes from the cysteine to the phenylalanine over 13 residues. Here the CDR3 DNA is all that survives: 39 bases in frame from base 1.